A selection of T cell receptor beta chains follows, all from one sample in a study of cytomegalovirus exposure and HLA in healthy donors. TCRdb's table, derived via immunoSEQ multiplex PCR, lists solely in-frame clones and lacks some. Its clone listing holds tens of thousands of clones. Sequencing was carried out using PBMCs. These receptors were collected from a man aged 50-59 years in good health and CMV-seropositive. Each CDR3 is given with its conserved first and last residue. The D gene is left open where the match is weak.

cdr3_length d_call j_call v_call cdr3_nt cdr3_aa
16 TRBD1 TRBJ2-2 TRBV10-1 TGCGCCAGCAGTGACCCAGGGGGCTCGAACACCGGGGAGCTGTTTTTT CASSDPGGSNTGELFF
16 TRBD2 TRBJ2-3 TRBV11-3 TGTGCCAGCAGCTACCGGCGGGAGCTTGGAACAGATACGCAGTATTTT CASSYRRELGTDTQYF
15 NA TRBJ2-7 TRBV4-1 TGCGCCAGCAGCCAAGATGAAGGCAGGGACTACGAGCAGTACTTC CASSQDEGRDYEQYF
16 TRBD2 TRBJ2-3 TRBV5-6 TGTGCCAGCAGCTTGAGGGTAGCGGGAGAAACAGATACGCAGTATTTT CASSLRVAGETDTQYF
15 TRBD1 TRBJ1-2 TRBV5-4 TGTGCCAGCAGTCCCGGACAGGGAACTTTCTATGGCTACACCTTC CASSPGQGTFYGYTF
16 NA TRBJ2-7 TRBV7-9 TGTGCCAGCAGCTTAGCGGTAAGGGCTAGCGCGAACGAGCAGTACTTC CASSLAVRASANEQYF
15 TRBD2 TRBJ2-1 TRBV12-5 TGTGCTAGTCGGGGACTAGCGGGATCTCACAATGAGCAGTTCTTC CASRGLAGSHNEQFF
16 TRBD1 TRBJ2-1 TRBV11-2 TGTGCCAGCAGCTTATCGGAGGGACAGGGAAGGATCGGGCAGTTCTTC CASSLSEGQGRIGQFF
15 TRBD1 TRBJ2-1 TRBV7-9 TGTGCCAGCAGCCCGTTGGACAGGGGCATTAATGAGCAGTTCTTC CASSPLDRGINEQFF
15 TRBD2 TRBJ2-5 TRBV7-9 TGTGCCAGCAGCCTGAAGAGCGGGAATACGGAGACCCAGTACTTC CASSLKSGNTETQYF
14 TRBD1 TRBJ1-2 TRBV7-2 TGTGCCAGCAGCCCCAGACAGGGGGCGGGGGGCTACACCTTC CASSPRQGAGGYTF
15 NA TRBJ1-4 TRBV18 TGTGCCAGCTCACCCCAGGGATCAACTAATGAAAAACTGTTTTTT CASSPQGSTNEKLFF
12 NA TRBJ2-7 TRBV10-3 TGTGCCATCAGCGGGATCGGCTACGAGCAGTACTTC CAISGIGYEQYF
13 TRBD1 TRBJ1-3 TRBV27 TGTGCCAGCCGACAGGGGGCTGGAAACACCATATATTTT CASRQGAGNTIYF
15 TRBD1 TRBJ1-1 TRBV19 TGTGCCAGTAGTTCGGGACAGAGTTTGAACACTGAAGCTTTCTTT CASSSGQSLNTEAFF
14 NA TRBJ1-1 TRBV6-6 TGTGCCAGCAGTTACGGCAACCCTAACACTGAAGCTTTCTTT CASSYGNPNTEAFF
15 NA TRBJ2-3 TRBV7-9 TGTGCCAGCAGCTTAGGGCGGCTCCACACAGATACGCAGTATTTT CASSLGRLHTDTQYF
13 NA TRBJ1-2 TRBV5-4 TGTGCCAGCAGCTTGGGCGGATCCTATGGCTACACCTTC CASSLGGSYGYTF
12 TRBD1 TRBJ1-2 TRBV7-9 TGTGCCAGCAGTTTTGACAGGGAAGGCTACACCTTC CASSFDREGYTF
16 TRBD2 TRBJ2-5 TRBV4-2 TGTGCCAGCAGCAAACCACTAGCGGGTCAGGGAGAGACCCAGTACTTC CASSKPLAGQGETQYF
15 TRBD2 TRBJ2-7 TRBV6-5 TGTGCCAGCAGTTACTCTACGACTAGCGGGAGCGAGCAGTACTTC CASSYSTTSGSEQYF
14 NA TRBJ2-2 TRBV7-9 TGTGCCAGCAGCCCCAGGAGGTTGACCGGGGAGCTGTTTTTT CASSPRRLTGELFF
13 NA TRBJ2-7 TRBV5-6 TGTGCCAGCAGCTTGGAAGTTCCGGGAGAGCAGTACTTC CASSLEVPGEQYF
13 NA TRBJ1-1 TRBV11-3 TGTGCCAGCAGCCCCCTCGGGGAGGCTGAAGCTTTCTTT CASSPLGEAEAFF
12 NA TRBJ1-2 TRBV7-2 TGTGCCAGCAGCTTAAGACCTCAGGACTACACCTTC CASSLRPQDYTF
14 NA TRBJ2-2 TRBV9 TGTGCCAGCAGCGTAGGAGGGAGTGCCGGGGAGCTGTTTTTT CASSVGGSAGELFF
18 TRBD1 TRBJ2-6 TRBV2 TGTGCCAGCAGTGAAGAACAGGGGGCCTCCTCTGGGGCCAACGTCCTGACTTTC CASSEEQGASSGANVLTF
15 TRBD1 TRBJ1-1 TRBV6-6 TGTGCCAGCAGTTATTCGCCGGGACAGGGGGCTGAAGCTTTCTTT CASSYSPGQGAEAFF
15 NA TRBJ2-7 TRBV5-1 TGCGCCAGCAGCTTAAACAGGGCCGTCGGCTACGAGCAGTACTTC CASSLNRAVGYEQYF
17 TRBD1 TRBJ1-5 TRBV7-9 TGTGCCAGCAGCCCTATGGGGACAGGGGGCGCGTTGCAGCCCCAGCATTTT CASSPMGTGGALQPQHF
11 TRBD1 TRBJ2-1 TRBV19 TGTGCCAGTAGTGGACAGGGAGAGCAGTTCTTC CASSGQGEQFF
16 NA TRBJ2-3 TRBV4-1 TGCGCCAGCAGCCAAGAAGAGGGCGGGGCCACAGATACGCAGTATTTT CASSQEEGGATDTQYF
11 NA TRBJ1-4 TRBV15 TGTGCCACCAGCAAACAGGGCAAACTGTTTTTT CATSKQGKLFF
13 TRBD1 TRBJ1-1 TRBV2 TGTGCCAGCAGTCGGGGACAGGGCGGGGAAGGGGTCTTT CASSRGQGGEGVF
17 TRBD2 TRBJ2-5 TRBV5-1 TGCGCCAGCAGCTTGGCGTTAACCGGGACTAGCCAAGAGACCCAGTACTTC CASSLALTGTSQETQYF
14 NA TRBJ2-2 TRBV4-3 TGCGCCAGCAGCCAAGTCCCTAACACCGGGGAGCTGTTTTTT CASSQVPNTGELFF
14 NA TRBJ1-4 TRBV5-1 TGCGCCAGCAGCTTGACAGGGTTTAATGAAAAACTGTTTTTT CASSLTGFNEKLFF
15 TRBD1 TRBJ2-7 TRBV6-5 TGTGCCAGCAAAAAACACGTCGACAGGGGATACGAGCAGTACTTC CASKKHVDRGYEQYF
14 NA TRBJ1-1 TRBV7-9 TGTGCCAGCAGCCAAGGATCGGGGAACACTGAAGCTTTCTTT CASSQGSGNTEAFF
16 NA TRBJ1-4 TRBV18 TGTGCCAGCTCACCACGCGGGGGACCTACTAATGAAAAACTGTTTTTT CASSPRGGPTNEKLFF
15 NA TRBJ2-1 TRBV12-5 TGTGCTAGTGGTTTGGGCGGAGTCTCCTACAATGAGCAGTTCTTC CASGLGGVSYNEQFF
13 NA TRBJ1-1 TRBV7-9 TGTGCCAGCATGCGGGCCCCGAACACTGAAGCTTTCTTT CASMRAPNTEAFF
13 NA TRBJ2-3 TRBV5-1 TGCGCCAGCAGCTTGGCAGGCGCAGATACGCAGTATTTT CASSLAGADTQYF
14 NA TRBJ1-5 TRBV4-2 TGTGCCAGCAGCCAAGGGGGCAGGGATCAGCCCCAGCATTTT CASSQGGRDQPQHF
13 NA TRBJ1-3 TRBV28 TGTGCCAGCAGACTGGACAGTATGAACACCATATATTTT CASRLDSMNTIYF
14 NA TRBJ2-1 TRBV7-9 TGTGCCAGCAGCCTAATAGGAGACTCCAATGAGCAGTTCTTC CASSLIGDSNEQFF
13 NA TRBJ2-7 TRBV7-2 TGTGCCAGCAGGGAGGACTGGGGTACCGAGCAGTACTTC CASREDWGTEQYF
15 NA TRBJ2-6 TRBV23-1 TGCGCCAGCAGTCAAGCGTCCTCTGGGGCCAACGTCCTGACTTTC CASSQASSGANVLTF
16 NA TRBJ2-1 TRBV7-8 TGTGCCAGCAGCTTAGGGGCGGGAATCTTCGACAATGAGCAGTTCTTC CASSLGAGIFDNEQFF
16 TRBD2 TRBJ2-5 TRBV5-1 TGCGCCAGCAGCTTTGGTTCGGGAGGGCCGGCAGAGACCCAGTACTTC CASSFGSGGPAETQYF
14 NA TRBJ1-2 TRBV7-2 TGTGCCAGCAGCTTAGCGCGGCCGGACTATGGCTACACCTTC CASSLARPDYGYTF
15 NA TRBJ1-1 TRBV6-4 TGTGCCAGCAGTGAGTATGGCAGGGAAACCTTTGAAGCTTTCTTT CASSEYGRETFEAFF
17 NA TRBJ1-1 TRBV11-3 TGTGCCAGCAGCTCCTCCCGGTGGGGCACGGTGAACACTGAAGCTTTCTTT CASSSSRWGTVNTEAFF
18 NA TRBJ1-5 TRBV7-9 TGTGCCAGCAGCTTAGGCGTAGGTTGGGAGGGGCCCAATCAGCCCCAGCATTTT CASSLGVGWEGPNQPQHF